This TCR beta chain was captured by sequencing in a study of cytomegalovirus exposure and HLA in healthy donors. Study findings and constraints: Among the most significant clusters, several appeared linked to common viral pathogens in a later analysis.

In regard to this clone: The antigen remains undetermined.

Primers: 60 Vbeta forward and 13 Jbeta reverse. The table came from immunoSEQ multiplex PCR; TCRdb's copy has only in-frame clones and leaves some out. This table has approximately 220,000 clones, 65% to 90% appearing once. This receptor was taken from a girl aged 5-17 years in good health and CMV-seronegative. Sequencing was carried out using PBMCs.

This CDR3 reads CASSPIMSGLEQFF. CDR3 bases: TGTGCCAGCAGCCCGATAATGAGTGGTCTTGAGCAGTTCTTC. The genes are TRBV9 and TRBJ2-1; D call uncertain. V was clipped by 4 bases and J by 9 bases, with 17 bases between them. Germline V gene sequence: CDR1 SGDLS, CDR2 YYNGEE. The CDR3 sequence is 14 residues long.